This T cell receptor (beta chain) was documented in a study of shared clonotypes between healthy human individuals. For the study at large: Participating donors consisted of a couple of women and a few men aged 18 to 49.

Concerning this clone itself: Antigen unknown. Other DNA sequences in this sample translate to the same CDR3.

Overall study findings and caveats: Clonotypes that were shared across four donors made up around 4.6% of naive CD4 clonotypes.

The authors divided CD4+ cells into CD45RA+ naive and CD45RA-negative memory subsets. Evenly divided among several immunoSEQ plates was the genomic DNA of each subset. The repertoire was sequenced with immunoSEQ multiplex PCR; TCRdb's copy has only in-frame clones and lacks some. The sample holds over a million clones, approximately 97% seen once. Looked up from germline, CDR1 is SGHRS and CDR2 is YFSETQ. V was trimmed by 0 bases and J by 1 base, leaving 7 bases between them. CDR3 length: 14 residues. The sequencing input was naive CD4+ T cells sorted from blood. Indicated subset: CD45RA+ positively selected. The chain has TRBV5-1 and TRBJ1-1; no reliable D call. This TCR came from a man aged 30 to 39 in good health. As DNA, the CDR3 is TGCGCCAGCAGCTTGGAACCGCCGAACACTGAAGCTTTCTTT. Encoded protein: CASSLEPPNTEAFF.